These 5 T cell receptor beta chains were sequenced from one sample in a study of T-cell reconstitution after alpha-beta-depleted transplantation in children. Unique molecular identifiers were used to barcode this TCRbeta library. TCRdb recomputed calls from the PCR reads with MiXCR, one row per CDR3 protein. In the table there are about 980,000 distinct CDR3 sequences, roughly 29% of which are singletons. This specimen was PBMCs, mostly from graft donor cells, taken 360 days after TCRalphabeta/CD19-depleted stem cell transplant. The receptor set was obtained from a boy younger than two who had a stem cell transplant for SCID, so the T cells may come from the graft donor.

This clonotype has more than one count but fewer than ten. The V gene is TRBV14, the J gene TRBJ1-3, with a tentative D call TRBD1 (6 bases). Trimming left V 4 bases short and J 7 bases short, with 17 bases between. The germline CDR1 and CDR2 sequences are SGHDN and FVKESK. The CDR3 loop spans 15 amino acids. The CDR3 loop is CASSRSGQLGNTIYF. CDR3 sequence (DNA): TGTGCCAGCAGCCGCTCAGGACAGCTGGGTAACACCATATATTTT.

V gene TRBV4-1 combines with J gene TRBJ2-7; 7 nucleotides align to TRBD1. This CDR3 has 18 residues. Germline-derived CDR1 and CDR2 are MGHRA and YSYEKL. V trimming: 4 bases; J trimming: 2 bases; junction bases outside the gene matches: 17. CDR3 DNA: TGCGCCAGCAGCCCCGAGGGCCCCGACAGGGTGAGACCCTACGAGCAGTACTTC. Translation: CASSPEGPDRVRPYEQYF.

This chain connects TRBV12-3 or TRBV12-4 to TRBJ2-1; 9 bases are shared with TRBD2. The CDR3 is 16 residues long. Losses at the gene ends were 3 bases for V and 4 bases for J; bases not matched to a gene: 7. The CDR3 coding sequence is TGTGCCAGCAGTTTTCGAAGCGGGGGGCCTTACAATGAGCAGTTCTTC. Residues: CASSFRSGGPYNEQFF.

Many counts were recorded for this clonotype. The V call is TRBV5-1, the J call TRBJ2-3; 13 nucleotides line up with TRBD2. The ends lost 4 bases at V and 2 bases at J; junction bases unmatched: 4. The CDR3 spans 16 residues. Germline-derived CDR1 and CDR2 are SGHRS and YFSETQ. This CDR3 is CASSTGLAGATDTQYF. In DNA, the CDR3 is TGCGCCAGCAGCACCGGACTAGCGGGGGCCACAGATACGCAGTATTTT.

Here the CDR3 reads CASSLNVGMNTEAFF. The CDR3 DNA reads TGCGCCAGCAGCCTTAATGTAGGGATGAACACTGAAGCTTTCTTT. The rearrangement joins TRBV4-1 to TRBJ1-1; D is unresolved. Germline-derived CDR1 and CDR2 are MGHRA and YSYEKL. V lost 4 bases, J lost 0 bases, and 12 bases lay in between. This CDR3 region has 15 residues.